This entry is about one TCR beta chain. The antigen this receptor binds is unknown. Base qualities are not provided; no much larger clone lies one nucleotide away. The data were obtained in a study of blood T cells in healthy people across ages (dated by TCRdb to 2015 to 2017). Context from the whole study: Template switching captured roughly one uniquely barcoded TCR beta cDNA molecule per two T cells in model experiments. Using deep sequencing normalized with unique cDNA molecular identifiers, the study measured how TCR beta repertoire diversity changes with age. Donors were grouped into four age groups: young (average approximately 15 years), middle-aged (around 39), aged (approximately 58) and long-lived (about 90). To avoid experimental bias, donors of different ages were spread randomly across the sequencing lanes. For two donors (one aged 18 to 30 and one aged 80 or older), the study analyzed two additional independent replicas of 1 million unique cDNA reads from the same blood draw. Paper-wide results and their limitations: Conclusive comparison of naive and antigen-experienced compartments was prevented by the profiling of bulk unsorted PBMCs. The long-lived group showed more naive CD4+ T cells, fewer expanded clones and increased TCR diversity than the aged group, suggesting age selection. Estimates of total diversity based on one million sequenced T cells were considered lower bounds and underestimates. Because donor CMV infection status was unknown, age-related changes in expanded clonotypes were potentially confounded. As age increased, observed TCR beta diversity per million T cells dropped in a roughly linear way, and a significant reduction was already evident by age about 40. The percentage of naive T cells measured by flow cytometry correlated strongly with observed TCR beta diversity.

Receptor libraries were prepared by 5' RACE. The instrument was an Illumina HiSeq 2500. A second PCR of about 6 to 11 cycles was performed with a sample-barcoded 5' primer and a J-beta primer mix. A unique molecular identifier was introduced onto each TCR beta cDNA molecule by a template-switch 5' adaptor carrying 12 random nucleotides. Each sample yielded at least 2.5 million CDR3-containing paired-end reads. The Mint cDNA synthesis kit, primed by a TRBC-specific oligonucleotide, was used to synthesize first-strand cDNA from all RNA. After uracil-DNA glycosylase treatment, a first 18-cycle PCR used universal primers M1SS and BC2_uni_R on all cDNA. As for the authors' bioinformatics: Normalization of each sample was performed by random selection of 1 million high-quality reads, each carrying a distinct molecular identifier. Reads sharing molecular identifiers were discarded rather than binned into consensus sequences. MiTCR, set to a Q25 quality threshold and the strictest error-elimination algorithm, was used for CDR3 identification, clonotype clustering and error correction. A nonparametric unseen species model with Euler transformation was used to estimate lower-bound total TCR beta diversity. TCRdb reprocessing: public reads trimmed at Q25 with fastp, clones called with MiXCR, in-frame beta chains kept. Rows with a matching CDR3 protein are joined into one entry that keeps the most common DNA and genes. TCRdb's processing, not the study's, gives the V and J calls here. For this sample there are hundreds of thousands of distinct CDR3 sequences; around a fifth appear just once. The ten largest clones add up to 3.5% to 4% of the sample.

The donors were 40 or so Caucasian individuals from Russia, aged roughly 6 to 90 years, who were systemically healthy. About 10 milliliters of peripheral blood were collected from each donor into EDTA-treated Vacutainer tubes. Ficoll-Paque density-gradient centrifugation was used to isolate PBMCs, with at least 6 million per sample. Total RNA was extracted from PBMCs with Trizol reagent, with at least 5.5 micrograms obtained per sample. For every donor, an aliquot of PBMCs went through flow cytometry to measure the percentages of naive CD45RAhigh/CD27high T cells. The germline V gene (reference sequence) yields MNHEY for CDR1 and SMNVEV for CDR2. From the cysteine up to the phenylalanine, the CDR3 has a length of 13 residues. Here the CDR3 DNA is all that survives: 39 bases in frame from base 1. Cut back by 6 bases and 7 bases, the V and J ends lie 10 bases apart.

What was sequenced was blood. The source is a man in his 70s in good health. The rearranged segments are TRBV27 and TRBJ1-6; the D gene is unclear. CDR3 loop: CASRRYANSPLHF. In nucleotides, the sequence is TGTGCCAGCAGAAGATACGCAAATTCACCCCTCCACTTT.